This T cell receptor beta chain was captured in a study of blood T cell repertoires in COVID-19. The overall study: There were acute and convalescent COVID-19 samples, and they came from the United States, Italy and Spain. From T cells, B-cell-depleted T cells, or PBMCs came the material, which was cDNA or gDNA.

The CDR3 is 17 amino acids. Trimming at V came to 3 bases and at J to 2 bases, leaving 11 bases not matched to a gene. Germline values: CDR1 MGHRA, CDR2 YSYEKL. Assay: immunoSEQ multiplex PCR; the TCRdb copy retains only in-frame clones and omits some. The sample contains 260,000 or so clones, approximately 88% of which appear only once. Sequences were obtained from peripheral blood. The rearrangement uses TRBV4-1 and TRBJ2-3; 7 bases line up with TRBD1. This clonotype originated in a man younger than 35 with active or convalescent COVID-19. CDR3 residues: CASSHGDGRGYTDTQYF. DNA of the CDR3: TGCGCCAGCAGCCATGGGGATGGCAGGGGGTACACAGATACGCAGTATTTT.